This T cell receptor (beta chain) derives from a study of blood T cell repertoires in COVID-19. Whole-study context: Samples representing acute and convalescent COVID-19 were sourced from the United States, Italy and Spain. PBMCs, B-cell-depleted T cells, or T cells were the source of the cDNA or gDNA that made up the material.

Germline V gives CDR1 KGHSH, CDR2 LQKENI. This CDR3 comprises 14 residues. Note on this clone: At one end the junction does not follow the germline gene, possibly because of a read error. This specimen includes other DNA sequences encoding the same CDR3.

Methods used by the authors: Estimated nucleated cell counts came from reference gene primer amplification. Some clones are missing from TCRdb's copy, which holds only in-frame ones; the method was immunoSEQ multiplex PCR. Clonal size and the V and J genes are those of that table, whereas D and trimming came from the DNA. There are a few hundred thousand clones in the sample; 75% to 90% occur only once, and about 4.5% lies in the top ten. The clonotype was recovered from a man between 60 and 70 years old who had recovered from COVID-19. The rearrangement uses TRBV18 and TRBJ2-7; 9 nucleotides agree with TRBD1. The source material was peripheral blood. The CDR3 region has the DNA TGTGCCAGCTCGCCACAGGGGGCCTCCTACGAGCAGTACTTC. Translation: CASSPQGASYEQYF.